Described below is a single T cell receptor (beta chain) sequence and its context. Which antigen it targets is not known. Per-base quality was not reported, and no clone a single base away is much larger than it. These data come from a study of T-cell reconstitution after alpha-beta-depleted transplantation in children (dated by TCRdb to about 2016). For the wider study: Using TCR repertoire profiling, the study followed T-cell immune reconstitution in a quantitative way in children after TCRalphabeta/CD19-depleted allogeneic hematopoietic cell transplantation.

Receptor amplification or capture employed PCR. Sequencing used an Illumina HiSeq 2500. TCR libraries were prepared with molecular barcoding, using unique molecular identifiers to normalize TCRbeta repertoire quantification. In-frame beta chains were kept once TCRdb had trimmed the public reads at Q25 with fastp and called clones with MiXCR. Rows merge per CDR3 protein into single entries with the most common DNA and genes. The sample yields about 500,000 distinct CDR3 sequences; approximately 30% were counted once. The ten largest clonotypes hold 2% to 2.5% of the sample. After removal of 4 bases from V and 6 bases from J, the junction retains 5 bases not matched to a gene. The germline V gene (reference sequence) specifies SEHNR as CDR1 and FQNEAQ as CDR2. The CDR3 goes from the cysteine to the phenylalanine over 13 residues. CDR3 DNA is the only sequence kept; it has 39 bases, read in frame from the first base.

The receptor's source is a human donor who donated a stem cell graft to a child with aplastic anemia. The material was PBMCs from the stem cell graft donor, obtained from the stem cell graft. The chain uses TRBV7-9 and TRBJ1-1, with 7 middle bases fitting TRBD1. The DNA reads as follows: TGTGCCAGCAGCTCGGGGACAGCCTCTGAAGCTTTCTTT. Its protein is CASSSGTASEAFF. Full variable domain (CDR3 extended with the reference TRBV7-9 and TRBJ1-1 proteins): DTGVSQNPRHKITKRGQNVTFRCDPISEHNRLYWYRQTLGQGPEFLTYFQNEAQLEKSRLLSDRFSAERPKGSFSTLEIQRTEQGDSAMYLCASSSGTASEAFFGQGTRLTVV.